The following is a T cell receptor beta chain sequence with its context. This entry is derived from a study of OX40 agonist ivuxolimab in advanced cancers. The protocol was immunoSEQ multiplex PCR, while the TCRdb copy is restricted to in-frame clones and leaves out a portion. The repertoire holds 90,000 or so clones, with roughly 90% as singletons. The CDR3 loop spans 20 amino acids. Looked up from germline, CDR1 is SGHRS and CDR2 is YFSETQ. With V trimmed by 3 bases and J by 1 base, 19 bases remained unmatched. This receptor was taken from an adult with an advanced solid tumor such as melanoma, head and neck, liver or kidney cancer. The sample here was CD4+ or CD8+ T cells sorted from blood, taken in a trial of the OX40 agonist ivuxolimab. J is TRBJ2-3 and V is TRBV5-1, with TRBD2 identical over 8 bases. For the CDR3, the DNA is TGCGCCAGCAGCTCAGGCCTCTCCGCAAGCGGGAGCCGTCGCACAGATACGCAGTATTTT. Translation gives CASSSGLSASGSRRTDTQYF.